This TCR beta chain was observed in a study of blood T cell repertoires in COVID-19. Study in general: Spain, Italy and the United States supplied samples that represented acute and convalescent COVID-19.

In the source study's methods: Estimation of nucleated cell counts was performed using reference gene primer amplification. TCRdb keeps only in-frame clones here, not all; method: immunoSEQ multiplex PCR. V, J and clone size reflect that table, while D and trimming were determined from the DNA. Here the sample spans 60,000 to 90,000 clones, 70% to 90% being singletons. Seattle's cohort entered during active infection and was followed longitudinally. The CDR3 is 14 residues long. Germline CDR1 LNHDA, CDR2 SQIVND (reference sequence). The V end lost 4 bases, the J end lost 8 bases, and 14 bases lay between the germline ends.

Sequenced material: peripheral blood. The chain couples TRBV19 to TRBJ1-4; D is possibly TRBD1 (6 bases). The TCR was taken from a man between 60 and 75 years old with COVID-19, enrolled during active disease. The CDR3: CASSTGQRREKLFF. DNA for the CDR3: TGTGCCAGTAGTACTGGACAGCGTCGAGAAAAACTGTTTTTT.